This T cell receptor beta chain is from a study of identical twins. Study-wide results and caveats: The models systematically underestimated how much out-of-frame TCR alpha was shared in monozygotic twins. Conclusions came from cross-sectional statistical analysis, not from following the same donors. Carriage of fewer insertions was seen in abundant cord blood beta clonotypes, whereas memory repertoires showed none.

About this clonotype itself: Its specificity is not known.

Germline CDR1 and CDR2: SGHDN and FVKESK. Losses at the gene ends were 0 bases for V and 0 bases for J; bases not matched to a gene: 5. CDR3 length: 18 amino acids. Template switching, a step in the protocol, added a universal primer site, and cDNA carried unique molecular identifiers. TCRdb passed the 5' RACE reads through MiXCR, listing each CDR3 protein once. Among hundreds of thousands of distinct CDR3 sequences, about 7.6% were seen once, and the ten largest hold less than 2%. These data also formed part of another study, on yellow fever vaccine responses in identical twins.

The sample consisted of PBMCs. This sequence originates from a woman in her late teens or twenties in good health. This sequence joins TRBV14 and TRBJ2-6; 7 bases are a match to TRBD1. The CDR3 DNA reads as TGTGCCAGCAGCCAAGATGGGACAGTCAGCTCTGGGGCCAACGTCCTGACTTTC. Encoded protein: CASSQDGTVSSGANVLTF.